This TCR beta chain is drawn from a study of blood T cell repertoires in COVID-19 (dated by TCRdb to the early 2020s). Notes on the research overall: For ImmuneRACE Cohort 3, a participant was defined as recovered based on two consecutive negative NP/OP PCR tests, clearance by a healthcare professional, or resolution of symptoms. Samples from collaborators originated in the United States, Italy and Spain and spanned both the acute and convalescent phases of COVID-19. The prospective study material was composed of cDNA or gDNA derived from T cells, B-cell-depleted T cells, or PBMCs. The dataset comprised deeply sampled blood TCRbeta repertoires from subjects exposed to, actively infected with, or recovered from COVID-19. The repertoires were released in a freely available public database meant as a resource for research on the immune response to SARS-CoV-2. Samples were obtained from the ongoing ImmuneRACE study (first 160 participants) and from 1,254 subjects provided by 6 global collaborators. Sample metadata almost always included a de-identified subject ID, COVID-19 status, age in years and sex. Where HLA class I and class II types were available, the types were taken from metadata supplied by the sample provider, not from assay-based typing.

Regarding this clone: No cognate antigen has been identified for it. No base qualities exist here, and no much larger clone lies one base off it.

TCRbeta CDR3 regions were amplified from genomic DNA by means of the immunoSEQ Assay, a bias-controlled multiplex PCR. The paper's processing steps were these. Nucleated cell counts per sample were estimated from amplification of reference gene primers within the assay. To quantify the absolute abundance of each unique TCRbeta CDR3 rearrangement, sequence reads were collapsed and filtered. For each sample, productive Simpson clonality was calculated as the square root of Simpson's diversity index across productive rearrangements. TCRdb's version of the immuneACCESS table is confined to in-frame rearrangements and falls short of the full clone set. An unresolved V gene accounts for under half of the shortfall where checked; the remainder is of unknown origin. V and J calls and clone size are given by that table; D and trimming were obtained from the DNA. Here the sample has approximately 240,000 clones; about 86% occur a single time. Approximately 2.8% of the sample goes to the ten largest clones.

Enrolling through a virtual design, the prospective study's participants ranged in age from roughly 18 to 95 years and lived across roughly 23 United States geographic areas. In the prospective study, cohorts were assigned on the basis of participant-reported clinical history obtained from a screening survey and a study questionnaire. In the prospective study, mobile phlebotomists collected whole blood, serum and a nasopharyngeal or oropharyngeal swab from each participant. Participants in the prospective study had the option to provide additional blood draws and questionnaires over an approximately 2-month period. Before DNA extraction, blood samples from the prospective study were shipped at room temperature or frozen. Results the study describes overall, beyond this receptor: How much clinical and demographic metadata was included differed by source and by participant, and the metadata was provided uncurated.

This receptor was obtained from a woman between 50 and 59 years old in a cohort exposed to, infected with or recovered from COVID-19 (not recorded which). Sample: PBMCs or T cells enriched from blood (not recorded which).

The nucleotides are TGTGCCAGTACCATAGGACAGTCGGATCCTGAAGCTTTCTTT. Translated, this is CASTIGQSDPEAFF. The chain joins TRBV19 to TRBJ1-1, with TRBD1 as a weak D call on 6 bases. The CDR3 goes from the cysteine to the phenylalanine over 14 residues. This entry keeps only the CDR3 DNA: 42 bases, framed from base 1. The V and J ends are trimmed by 7 bases and 6 bases, leaving 18 bases between them. Taken from the germline V gene (reference sequence), the CDR1 and CDR2 loops are LNHDA and SQIVND.